Presented here are 21 T cell receptor beta chains from one specimen sequenced in a study of control samples from healthy donors and cancer patients. The assay was immunoSEQ multiplex PCR, and TCRdb's table has in-frame clones only and misses some. The sample carries around 130,000 clones, just under 90% recorded once. Sequencing was carried out using PBMCs. The receptor set was obtained from a man in his fifties with head and neck cancer.

In its sample, this clone was seen once. The J gene is TRBJ1-6, the V gene TRBV3-1 (or the pseudogene TRBV3-2); unclear D gene. From germline, CDR1 is LGHDT and CDR2 YNNKEL (reference sequence). V lost 0 bases to trimming and J lost 4 bases, with 7 bases between them. The CDR3 extends over 15 amino acids. The CDR3 DNA reads as TGTGCCAGCAGCCAAGACGACCAGTATAATTCACCCCTCCACTTT. Protein product: CASSQDDQYNSPLHF.

On this clone: At one boundary the junction diverges from the germline segment, which might be a read error. The chain couples TRBV10-3 to TRBJ1-1, with D hard to call. There are 13 residues in the CDR3. Germline lookup yields CDR1 ENHRY and CDR2 SYGVKD. In DNA, the CDR3 is TGTGCCATCAGTGAAGGAACCAACAGTGAAGCTTTCTTT. It codes for CAISEGTNSEAFF.

The V call is TRBV5-1, the J call TRBJ2-7; 7 bases line up with TRBD2. The junction had 12 bases not matched to a gene; V was cut back by 6 bases and J by 3 bases. This CDR3 is 15 amino acids long. CDR1 and CDR2 from the germline V gene are SGHRS and YFSETQ. CDR3 protein: CASNLLAGDIYEQYF. The CDR3 region has the DNA TGCGCCAGCAACCTGCTCGCGGGGGATATCTACGAGCAGTACTTC.

This clone was seen once. The chain combines TRBV27 with TRBJ2-1, with TRBD2 as a possible D gene (6 bases). CDR3 size: 15 residues. V dropped 6 bases and J dropped 4 bases, with 16 bases sitting between them. Looked up from germline, CDR1 is MNHEY and CDR2 is SMNVEV (reference sequence). The CDR3 DNA follows: TGTGCCAGCAGCCGGAGGGGAGACAATTACAATGAGCAGTTCTTC. Amino acid sequence: CASSRRGDNYNEQFF.

V gene TRBV19 combines with J gene TRBJ1-3; tentatively, D is TRBD1 (5 bases). The CDR3 consists of 16 residues. Germline V gene lookup returns CDR1 LNHDA and CDR2 SQIVND (reference sequence). V lost 10 bases and J lost 1, with 20 bases in between. The CDR3 region has the DNA TGTGCCACCTCTACCCCCGACAGTGCTTCTGGAAACACCATATATTTT. Translation: CATSTPDSASGNTIYF. The whole variable domain, filled in from reference TRBV19 and TRBJ1-3, reads DGGITQSPKYLFRKEGQNVTLSCEQNLNHDAMYWYRQDPGQGLRLIYYSQIVNDFQKGDIAEGYSVSREKKESFPLTVTSAQKNPTAFYLCATSTPDSASGNTIYFGEGSWLTVV.

The chain carries TRBV18 and TRBJ1-2; 7 bases match TRBD1. V gave up 2 bases and J gave up 6 bases; unmatched junction bases: 6. Germline CDR1 and CDR2: KGHSH and LQKENI. The CDR3 covers 14 residues. CDR3 sequence reads: CASSPSNRGDGYTF. The CDR3 DNA sequence: TGTGCCAGCTCACCATCAAACAGGGGAGATGGCTACACCTTC.

The V call is TRBV11-2, the J call TRBJ2-1; 11 nucleotides line up with TRBD1. The CDR3 is 19 residues long. CDR1 and CDR2 from the germline V gene are SGHAT and FQNNGV. The ends lost 2 bases at V and 2 bases at J; junction bases unmatched: 11. The CDR3 DNA sequence: TGTGCCAGCAGCTTAACTTGGGGGACAGGGGGATCTCCCTACAATGAGCAGTTCTTC. It is translated as CASSLTWGTGGSPYNEQFF.

J is TRBJ2-7 and V is TRBV21-1; the table assigns TRBD1, which was not confirmed against the DNA. TRBV21-1 is a documented pseudogene. The CDR3 consists of 16 residues. CDR3 in amino acids: CASSLPVIWTEDEQYF. Written as DNA, the CDR3 is TGTGCCAGCAGCCTTCCGGTGATTTGGACAGAGGACGAGCAGTACTTC.

This clone was picked up a small number of times. V usage is TRBV5-1 and J usage is TRBJ2-2; 7 nucleotides line up with TRBD2. V was pared by 4 bases and J by 5 bases, with 8 bases of the junction left unmatched. Germline V lookup: CDR1 SGHRS, CDR2 YFSETQ. The CDR3 consists of 15 residues. The CDR3 sequence is CASSRQLASTGELFF. In DNA, the CDR3 is TGCGCCAGCAGCCGTCAACTAGCGAGTACCGGGGAGCTGTTTTTT. The full variable domain, with the rest looked up from reference TRBV5-1 and TRBJ2-2, is KAGVTQTPRYLIKTRGQQVTLSCSPISGHRSVSWYQQTPGQGLQFLFEYFSETQRNKGNFPGRFSGRQFSNSRSEMNVSTLELGDSALYLCASSRQLASTGELFFGEGSRLTVL.

J is TRBJ1-1 and V is TRBV2; D is ambiguous. The ends were cut back, 6 bases at V and 2 bases at J, with 10 bases in the middle. The germline CDR1 and CDR2 sequences are SNHLY and FYNNEI. The CDR3 is made up of 13 amino acids. CDR3 in amino acids: CASSREPNTEAFF. CDR3 in DNA: TGTGCCAGCAGCCGGGAGCCTAACACTGAAGCTTTCTTT.

The chain carries TRBV4-1 and TRBJ1-1; D unresolved. V was trimmed by 1 base and J by 2 bases, leaving 17 bases between them. The CDR3 length is 17 residues. The germline CDR1 and CDR2 sequences are MGHRA and YSYEKL. The CDR3 loop reads CASSQGVSFPGNTEAFF. The CDR3 DNA follows: TGCGCCAGCAGCCAAGGAGTCTCTTTCCCCGGAAACACTGAAGCTTTCTTT.

The chain has TRBV2 and TRBJ2-7; D is unclear. Germline-derived CDR1 and CDR2 are SNHLY and FYNNEI. Trimming pared 3 bases from V and 4 bases from J, leaving 7 bases between. This CDR3 contains 12 residues. CDR3 loop: CASSDVGYEQYF. CDR3 sequence (DNA): TGTGCCAGCAGTGACGTGGGGTACGAGCAGTACTTC. The variable domain in full, completed from reference TRBV2 and TRBJ2-7, reads EPEVTQTPSHQVTQMGQEVILRCVPISNHLYFYWYRQILGQKVEFLVSFYNNEISEKSEIFDDQFSVERPDGSNFTLKIRSTKLEDSAMYFCASSDVGYEQYFGPGTRLTVT.

The V call is TRBV5-1, the J call TRBJ2-5, with 12 bases aligning to TRBD2. V lost 1 base, J lost 5 bases, and 6 bases stayed unmatched. The CDR3 extends over 16 amino acids. Germline loops: CDR1 SGHRS, CDR2 YFSETQ. The CDR3 spells CASSLSWTSGEETQYF. As DNA, the CDR3 is TGCGCCAGCAGCTTGAGTTGGACTAGCGGGGAGGAGACCCAGTACTTC.

The chain links TRBV3-1 (or the pseudogene TRBV3-2) to TRBJ2-7, with a tentative D call TRBD2 (5 bases). The V end was cut by 3 bases, the J end by 0 bases, with 12 bases between. This CDR3 is built from 15 residues. Looked up from germline, CDR1 is LGHDT and CDR2 is YNNKEL (reference sequence). The CDR3 reads CASSHGSVGSYEQYF. The DNA for the CDR3 is TGTGCCAGCAGCCACGGTAGCGTTGGCTCCTACGAGCAGTACTTC.

The J gene is TRBJ2-7, the V gene TRBV20-1, with a possible D match to TRBD2 (5 bases). The germline V gene encodes CDR1 DFQATT and CDR2 SNEGSKA (reference sequence). This CDR3 comprises 14 residues. The germline V and J ends were trimmed by 3 bases and 2 bases, with 14 bases remaining between them. The CDR3 nucleotides are TGCAGTGCTAGTCCCCGGACGGGGACCTACGAGCAGTACTTC. This encodes CSASPRTGTYEQYF.

The rearrangement links TRBV27 to TRBJ2-7, with D possibly TRBD2 on 6 matching bases. CDR3 length: 14 amino acids. Trimming removed 5 bases from V and 3 bases from J, with 14 bases in between. The germline V gene encodes CDR1 MNHEY and CDR2 SMNVEV (reference sequence). The CDR3 protein is CASSMGTGSYEQYF. As DNA, the CDR3 is TGTGCCAGCAGTATGGGGACTGGGAGCTACGAGCAGTACTTC.

This clone has a single count. The rearrangement links TRBV19 to TRBJ2-1; 9 bases are a match to TRBD2. V was pared by 3 bases and J by 8 bases, with 8 bases of the junction left unmatched. This CDR3 has 15 amino acids. The germline V gene encodes CDR1 LNHDA and CDR2 SQIVND (reference sequence). The CDR3 loop is CASSIVAGGRDEQFF. CDR3 DNA: TGTGCCAGTAGTATCGTCGCGGGAGGGAGGGATGAGCAGTTCTTC. Supplemented by reference TRBV19 and TRBJ2-1, the full variable domain reads DGGITQSPKYLFRKEGQNVTLSCEQNLNHDAMYWYRQDPGQGLRLIYYSQIVNDFQKGDIAEGYSVSREKKESFPLTVTSAQKNPTAFYLCASSIVAGGRDEQFFGPGTRLTVL.

The gene calls are TRBV14 and TRBJ2-3, with TRBD1 matching over 9 bases. Germline values: CDR1 SGHDN, CDR2 FVKESK. V shed 2 bases, J shed 3 bases, and the junction held 9 bases outside the gene matches. CDR3 length: 17 residues. CDR3 loop: CASSQWGDRAITDTQYF. CDR3 coding DNA: TGTGCCAGCAGCCAATGGGGGGACAGGGCGATAACAGATACGCAGTATTTT.

A few counts support this clone. The chain is built from TRBV5-8 and TRBJ2-1; 13 bases line up with TRBD2. There are 15 residues in the CDR3. The V segment lost 4 bases and the J segment 7 bases; nucleotides outside the gene matches: 5. The germline gives CDR1 SGHTS, CDR2 YDEGEE. CDR3 sequence (DNA): TGTGCCAGCAGCGAGGGGACTAGCGGGACTAATGAGCAGTTCTTC. Protein sequence: CASSEGTSGTNEQFF.

The V and J genes are TRBV5-1 and TRBJ2-7; D may match TRBD1 or TRBD2 (5 bases each). From germline, CDR1 is SGHRS and CDR2 YFSETQ. The V end lost 5 bases, the J end lost 3 bases, and 15 bases lay between the germline ends. CDR3 length equals 14 residues. Here the CDR3 reads CASRPPGSFYEQYF. CDR3 DNA sequence: TGCGCCAGCAGGCCCCCAGGGAGTTTCTACGAGCAGTACTTC.

The rearrangement uses TRBV5-6 and TRBJ1-5; 8 bases line up with TRBD1. CDR1 and CDR2 from the germline V gene are SGHDT and YYEEEE. V lost 2 bases, J lost 4 bases, and 2 bases stayed unmatched. CDR3 length equals 14 residues. CDR3 protein: CASSFRQGNQPQHF. As DNA, the CDR3 is TGTGCCAGCAGCTTCCGACAGGGGAATCAGCCCCAGCATTTT.